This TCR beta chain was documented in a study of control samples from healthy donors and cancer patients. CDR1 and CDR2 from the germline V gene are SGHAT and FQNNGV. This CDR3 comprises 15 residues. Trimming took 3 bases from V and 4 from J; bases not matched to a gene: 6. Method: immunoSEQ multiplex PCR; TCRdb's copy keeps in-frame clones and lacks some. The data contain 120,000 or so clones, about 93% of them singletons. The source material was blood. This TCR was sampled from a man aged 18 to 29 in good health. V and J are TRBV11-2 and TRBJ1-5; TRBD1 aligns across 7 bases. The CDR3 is CASSFRQGPNQPQHF. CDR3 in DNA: TGTGCCAGCAGCTTCCGACAGGGCCCTAATCAGCCCCAGCATTTT.